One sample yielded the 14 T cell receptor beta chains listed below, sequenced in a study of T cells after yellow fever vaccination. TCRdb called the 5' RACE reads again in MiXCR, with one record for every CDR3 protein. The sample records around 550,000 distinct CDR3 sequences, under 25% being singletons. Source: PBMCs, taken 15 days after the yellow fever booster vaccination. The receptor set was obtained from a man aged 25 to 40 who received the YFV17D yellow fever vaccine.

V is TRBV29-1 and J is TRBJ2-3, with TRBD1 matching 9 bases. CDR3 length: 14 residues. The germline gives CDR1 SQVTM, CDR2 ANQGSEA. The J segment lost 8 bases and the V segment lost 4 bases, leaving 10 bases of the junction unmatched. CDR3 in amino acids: CSVGRDRDVGTQYF. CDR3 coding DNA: TGCAGCGTTGGCCGGGACAGGGATGTCGGTACGCAGTATTTT.

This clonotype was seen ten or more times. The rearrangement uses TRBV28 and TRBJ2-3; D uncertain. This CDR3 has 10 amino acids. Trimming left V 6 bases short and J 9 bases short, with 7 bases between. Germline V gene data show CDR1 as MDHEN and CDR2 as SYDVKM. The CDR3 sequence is CASRHDTQYF. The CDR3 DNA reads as TGTGCCAGCAGGCACGACACGCAGTATTTT.

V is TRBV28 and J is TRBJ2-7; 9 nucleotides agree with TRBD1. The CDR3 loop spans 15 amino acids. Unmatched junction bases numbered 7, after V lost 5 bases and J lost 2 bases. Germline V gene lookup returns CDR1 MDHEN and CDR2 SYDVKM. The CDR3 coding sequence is TGTGCCAGCAGTACGCCACAGGGGGCCCCCTACGAGCAGTACTTC. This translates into CASSTPQGAPYEQYF.

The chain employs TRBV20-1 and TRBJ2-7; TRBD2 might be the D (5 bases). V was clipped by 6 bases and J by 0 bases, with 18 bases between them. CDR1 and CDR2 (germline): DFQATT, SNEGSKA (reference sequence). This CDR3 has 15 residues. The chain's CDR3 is CSATGVAWDSYEQYF. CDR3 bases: TGCAGTGCCACCGGGGTCGCGTGGGACTCCTACGAGCAGTACTTC.

The CDR3 loop is CASSERMGSYGYTF. In DNA, the CDR3 is TGTGCCAGCAGTGAAAGAATGGGCAGCTATGGCTACACCTTC. The chain is built from TRBV6-1 and TRBJ1-2; D remains ambiguous. The length of the CDR3 is 14 residues. The germline V gene has CDR1 MNHNS and CDR2 SASEGT. The V end lost 2 bases, the J end lost 4 bases, and 11 bases lay between the germline ends.

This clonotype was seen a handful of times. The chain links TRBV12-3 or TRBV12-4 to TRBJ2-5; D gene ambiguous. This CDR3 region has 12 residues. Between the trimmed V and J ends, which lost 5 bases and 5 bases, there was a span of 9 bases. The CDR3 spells CASSPQVETQYF. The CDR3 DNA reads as TGTGCCAGCAGTCCCCAGGTTGAGACCCAGTACTTC.

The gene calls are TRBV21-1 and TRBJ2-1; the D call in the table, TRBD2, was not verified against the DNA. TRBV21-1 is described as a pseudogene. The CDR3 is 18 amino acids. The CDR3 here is CASSKVGTTSNEYNEQFF. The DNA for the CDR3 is TGTGCCAGCAGCAAAGTGGGGACTACCTCGAATGAGTACAATGAGCAGTTCTTC.

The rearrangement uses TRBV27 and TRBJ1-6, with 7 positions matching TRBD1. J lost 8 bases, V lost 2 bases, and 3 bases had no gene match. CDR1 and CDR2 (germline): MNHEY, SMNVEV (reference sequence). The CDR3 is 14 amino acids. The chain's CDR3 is CASSLAGGHSPLHF. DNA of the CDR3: TGTGCCAGCAGTTTAGCAGGGGGACATTCACCCCTCCACTTT.

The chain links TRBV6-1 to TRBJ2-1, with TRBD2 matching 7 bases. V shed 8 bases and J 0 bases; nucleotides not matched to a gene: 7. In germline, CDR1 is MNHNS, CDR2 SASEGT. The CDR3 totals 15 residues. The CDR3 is CASGRAGNSYNEQFF. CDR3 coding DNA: TGTGCCAGCGGCCGAGCGGGAAACTCCTACAATGAGCAGTTCTTC.

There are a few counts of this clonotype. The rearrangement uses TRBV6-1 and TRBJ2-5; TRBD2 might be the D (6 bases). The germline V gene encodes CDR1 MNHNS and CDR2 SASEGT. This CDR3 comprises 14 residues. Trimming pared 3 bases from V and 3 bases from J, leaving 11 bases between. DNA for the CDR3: TGTGCCAGCAGTGACCCCGGGAGAGAAGAGACCCAGTACTTC. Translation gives CASSDPGREETQYF.

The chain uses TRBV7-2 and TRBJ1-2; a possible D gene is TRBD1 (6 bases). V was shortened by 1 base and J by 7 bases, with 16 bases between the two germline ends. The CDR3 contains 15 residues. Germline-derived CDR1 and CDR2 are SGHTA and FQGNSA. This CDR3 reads CASSLVRQTGGGYTF. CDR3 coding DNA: TGTGCCAGCAGCTTAGTTCGACAGACAGGAGGTGGCTACACCTTC.

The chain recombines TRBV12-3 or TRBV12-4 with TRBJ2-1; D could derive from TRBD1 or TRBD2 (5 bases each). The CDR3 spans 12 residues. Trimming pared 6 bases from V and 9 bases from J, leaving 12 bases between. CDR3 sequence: CASRLVGAEQFF. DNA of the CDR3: TGTGCCAGCAGACTAGTCGGGGCTGAGCAGTTCTTC.

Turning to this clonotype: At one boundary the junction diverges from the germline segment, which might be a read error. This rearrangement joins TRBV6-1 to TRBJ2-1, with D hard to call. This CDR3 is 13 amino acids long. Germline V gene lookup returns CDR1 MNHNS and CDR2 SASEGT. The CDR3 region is CASRRSSYNERFF. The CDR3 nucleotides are TGTGCCAGCAGGCGGAGCTCCTACAATGAGCGGTTCTTC.

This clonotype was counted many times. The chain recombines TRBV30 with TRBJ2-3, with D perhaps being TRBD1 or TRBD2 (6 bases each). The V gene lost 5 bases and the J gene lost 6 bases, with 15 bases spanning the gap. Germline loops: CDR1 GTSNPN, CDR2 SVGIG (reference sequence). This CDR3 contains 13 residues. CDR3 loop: CAWEGRGLDTQYF. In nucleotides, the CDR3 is TGTGCCTGGGAGGGCCGGGGGCTGGATACGCAGTATTTT.